This is a list of T cell receptor beta chains from one sample in a study of T cell responses to AZD1222 COVID-19 vaccine. Assay used: immunoSEQ multiplex PCR; TCRdb lists only in-frame clones, some missing. The sample shows 97,000 or so clones, roughly 92% of them seen only once. Material: peripheral blood, obtained 28 days after the second AZD1222 dose. These receptor sequences come from an adult who received the AZD1222 COVID-19 vaccine. Each CDR3 is given with its conserved first and last residue. D genes are given only for firm matches. Where a row states a size, it is once, few, many or the class of an expanded clone; other rows omit it.

cdr3_length: 14
v_call: TRBV5-1
j_call: TRBJ1-2
d_call: .
clone_size: .
cdr3_nt: TGCGCCAGCAGCACCGGGTTAGAGGGCCATGGCTACACCTTC
cdr3_aa: CASSTGLEGHGYTF

cdr3_length: 15
v_call: TRBV5-1
j_call: TRBJ2-7
d_call: TRBD1
clone_size: .
cdr3_nt: TGCGCCAGCAGCGACACGGGACAGGGAGACTACGAGCAGTACTTC
cdr3_aa: CASSDTGQGDYEQYF

cdr3_length: 16
v_call: TRBV27
j_call: TRBJ2-1
d_call: .
clone_size: .
cdr3_nt: TGTGCCAGCAGCCGGGAGACCCCCCCCTCCCACAATGAGCAGTTCTTC
cdr3_aa: CASSRETPPSHNEQFF

cdr3_length: 12
v_call: TRBV12-3/TRBV12-4
j_call: TRBJ2-3
d_call: .
clone_size: .
cdr3_nt: TGTGCCAGCAGTTTTAGCCCAGATACGCAGTATTTT
cdr3_aa: CASSFSPDTQYF

cdr3_length: 17
v_call: TRBV11-2
j_call: TRBJ2-7
d_call: TRBD2
clone_size: .
cdr3_nt: TGTGCCAGCAGCTTAGGGCTCCGACTAGCGAAACCCTACGAGCAGTACTTC
cdr3_aa: CASSLGLRLAKPYEQYF

cdr3_length: 14
v_call: TRBV10-3
j_call: TRBJ1-1
d_call: .
clone_size: once
cdr3_nt: TGTGCCATCAGTGTTGGAGGGATCAACACTGAAGCTTTCTTT
cdr3_aa: CAISVGGINTEAFF

cdr3_length: 17
v_call: TRBV6-6
j_call: TRBJ1-2
d_call: .
clone_size: .
cdr3_nt: TGTGCCAGCAGTCTTGACAGTGCCATACCTCTTAACTATGGCTACACCTTC
cdr3_aa: CASSLDSAIPLNYGYTF

cdr3_length: 14
v_call: TRBV20-1
j_call: TRBJ2-1
d_call: TRBD2
clone_size: .
cdr3_nt: TGCAGTGCTAGTTTACTAGCGGGGGACAATGAGCAGTTCTTC
cdr3_aa: CSASLLAGDNEQFF

cdr3_length: 14
v_call: TRBV5-1
j_call: TRBJ2-5
d_call: TRBD2
clone_size: .
cdr3_nt: TGCGCCAGCAGCCTGGACGGACTAGCAGAGACCCAGTACTTC
cdr3_aa: CASSLDGLAETQYF

cdr3_length: 16
v_call: TRBV9
j_call: TRBJ2-2
d_call: .
clone_size: .
cdr3_nt: TGTGCCAGCAGCGTAGGAGGGAGCCAGGCGGCCGGGGAGCTGTTTTTT
cdr3_aa: CASSVGGSQAAGELFF

cdr3_length: 15
v_call: TRBV6-1
j_call: TRBJ1-1
d_call: TRBD1
clone_size: .
cdr3_nt: TGTGCCAGCAGTTCGCCGACAGGGAGGAACACTGAAGCTTTCTTT
cdr3_aa: CASSSPTGRNTEAFF

cdr3_length: 16
v_call: TRBV5-4
j_call: TRBJ1-1
d_call: TRBD1
clone_size: .
cdr3_nt: TGTGCCAGCAGCTTGGCCCCGGGACAGCCGAACACTGAAGCTTTCTTT
cdr3_aa: CASSLAPGQPNTEAFF

cdr3_length: 19
v_call: TRBV4-1
j_call: TRBJ1-3
d_call: .
clone_size: .
cdr3_nt: TGCGCCAGCAGCCAAGACACGTCGGGGCAAAGAAGATCTGGAAACACCATATATTTT
cdr3_aa: CASSQDTSGQRRSGNTIYF

cdr3_length: 13
v_call: TRBV6-2/TRBV6-3
j_call: TRBJ2-7
d_call: TRBD1
clone_size: .
cdr3_nt: TGTGCCAGCAGTCGGGACAGTAACTACGAGCAGTACTTC
cdr3_aa: CASSRDSNYEQYF